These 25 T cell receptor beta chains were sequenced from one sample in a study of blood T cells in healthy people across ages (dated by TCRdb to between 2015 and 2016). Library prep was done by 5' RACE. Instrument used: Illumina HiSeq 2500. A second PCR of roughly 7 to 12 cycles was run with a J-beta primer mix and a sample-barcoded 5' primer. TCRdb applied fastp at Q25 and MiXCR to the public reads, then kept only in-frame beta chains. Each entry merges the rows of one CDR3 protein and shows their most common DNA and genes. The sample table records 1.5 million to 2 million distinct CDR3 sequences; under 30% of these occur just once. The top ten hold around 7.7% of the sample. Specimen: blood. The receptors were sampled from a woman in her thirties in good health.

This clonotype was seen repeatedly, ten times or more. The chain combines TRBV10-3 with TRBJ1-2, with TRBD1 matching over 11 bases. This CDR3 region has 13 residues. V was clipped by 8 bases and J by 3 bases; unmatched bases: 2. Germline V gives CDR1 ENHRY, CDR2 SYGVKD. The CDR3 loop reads CAIGTGGDYGYTF. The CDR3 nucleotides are TGTGCCATCGGGACAGGGGGTGACTATGGCTACACCTTC.

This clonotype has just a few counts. Here the CDR3 reads CSVIQGLGYTF. The CDR3 nucleotides read TGCAGTGTCATCCAAGGCCTTGGCTACACCTTC. The rearrangement links TRBV20-1 to TRBJ1-2; the D is unclear. Germline V gene data show CDR1 as DFQATT and CDR2 as SNEGSKA (reference sequence). V lost 7 bases and J 7 bases, leaving 13 bases between the germline ends. This CDR3 contains 11 residues.

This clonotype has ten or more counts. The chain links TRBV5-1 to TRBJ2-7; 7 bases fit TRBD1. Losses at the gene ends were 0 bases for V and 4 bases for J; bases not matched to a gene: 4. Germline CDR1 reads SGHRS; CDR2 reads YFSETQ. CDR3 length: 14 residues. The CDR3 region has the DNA TGCGCCAGCAGCTTGGACAGGGGCGTTTACGAGCAGTACTTC. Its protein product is CASSLDRGVYEQYF.

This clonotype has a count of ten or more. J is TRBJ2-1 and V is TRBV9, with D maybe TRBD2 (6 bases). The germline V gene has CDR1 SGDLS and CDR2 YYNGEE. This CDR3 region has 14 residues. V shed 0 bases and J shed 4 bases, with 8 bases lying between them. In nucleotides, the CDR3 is TGTGCCAGCAGCGTAGCCGGGACTTACAATGAGCAGTTCTTC. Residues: CASSVAGTYNEQFF.

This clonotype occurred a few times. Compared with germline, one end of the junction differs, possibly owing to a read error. DNA for the CDR3: TGTGTCAGCAGCGAGGGGGGGGTTAGCGAGCAGTTCTTC. As protein: CVSSEGGVSEQFF. The chain joins TRBV9 to TRBJ2-1, with D maybe TRBD2 (7 bases). In germline, CDR1 is SGDLS, CDR2 YYNGEE. The CDR3 is made up of 13 amino acids.

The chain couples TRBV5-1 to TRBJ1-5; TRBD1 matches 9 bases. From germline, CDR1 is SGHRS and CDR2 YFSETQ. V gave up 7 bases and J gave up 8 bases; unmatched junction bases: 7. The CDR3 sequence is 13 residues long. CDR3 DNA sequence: TGCGCCAGCGGTACAGGGGGCAGGGAGCCCCAGCATTTT. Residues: CASGTGGREPQHF.

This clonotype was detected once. CDR3 coding DNA: TGCAGTGCCCGGAGAGGGGAGATGGCCTGGGAGCAGTACTTC. Protein: CSARRGEMAWEQYF. The V and J genes are TRBV20-1 and TRBJ2-5; D is tentatively TRBD1 or TRBD2 (5 bases each). V lost 6 bases to trimming and J lost 11 bases, with 25 bases between them. CDR3 size: 14 residues. The germline V gene has CDR1 DFQATT and CDR2 SNEGSKA (reference sequence).

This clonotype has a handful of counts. The CDR3 sequence: CSARGLLTPDTQYF. DNA for the CDR3: TGCAGTGCCAGGGGCTTACTTACCCCAGATACGCAGTATTTT. The rearrangement joins TRBV20-1 to TRBJ2-3; possibly TRBD1 for D (6 bases). The V gene lost 6 bases and the J gene lost 4 bases, with 17 bases spanning the gap. CDR1 and CDR2 (germline): DFQATT, SNEGSKA (reference sequence). The CDR3 has 14 residues.

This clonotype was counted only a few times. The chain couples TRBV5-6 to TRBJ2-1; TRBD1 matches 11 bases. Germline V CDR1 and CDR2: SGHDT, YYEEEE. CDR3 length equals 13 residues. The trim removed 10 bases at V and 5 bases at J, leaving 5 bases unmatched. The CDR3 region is CAAQDRGHNEQFF. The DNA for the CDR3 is TGTGCCGCTCAGGACAGGGGGCACAATGAGCAGTTCTTC.

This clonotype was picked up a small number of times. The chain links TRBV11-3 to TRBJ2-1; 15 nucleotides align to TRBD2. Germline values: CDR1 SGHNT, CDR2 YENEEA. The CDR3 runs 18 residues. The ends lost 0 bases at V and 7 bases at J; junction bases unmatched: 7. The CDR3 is CASSLDAGLAGGDNEQFF. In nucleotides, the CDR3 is TGTGCCAGCAGCTTAGACGCCGGACTAGCGGGGGGGGATAATGAGCAGTTCTTC.

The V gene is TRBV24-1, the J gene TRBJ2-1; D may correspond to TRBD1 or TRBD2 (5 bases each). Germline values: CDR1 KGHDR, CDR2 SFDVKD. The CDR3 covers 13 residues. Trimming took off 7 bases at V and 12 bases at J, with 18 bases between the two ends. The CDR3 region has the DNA TGTGCCACCAGCTATGTCGGGGCGGCGGGGCAGTTCTTC. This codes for CATSYVGAAGQFF.

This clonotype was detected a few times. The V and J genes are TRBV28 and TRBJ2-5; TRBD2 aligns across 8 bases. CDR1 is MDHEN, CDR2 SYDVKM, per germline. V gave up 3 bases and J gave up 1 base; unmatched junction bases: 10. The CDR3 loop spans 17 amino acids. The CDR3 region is CASSFPLAGSPQETQYF. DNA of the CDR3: TGTGCCAGCAGTTTTCCCCTAGCGGGCTCCCCCCAAGAGACCCAGTACTTC.

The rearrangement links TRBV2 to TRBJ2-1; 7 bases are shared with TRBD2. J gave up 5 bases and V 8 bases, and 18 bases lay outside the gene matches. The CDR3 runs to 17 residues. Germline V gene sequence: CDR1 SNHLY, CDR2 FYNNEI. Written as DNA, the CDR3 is TGTGCCAGCGAGGAAGCGGGGCGTTGGCGGGGAGACAATGAGCAGTTCTTC. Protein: CASEEAGRWRGDNEQFF.

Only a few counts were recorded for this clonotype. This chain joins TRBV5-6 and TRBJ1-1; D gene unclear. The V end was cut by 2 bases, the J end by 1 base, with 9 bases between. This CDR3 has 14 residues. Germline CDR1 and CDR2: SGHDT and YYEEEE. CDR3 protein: CASSFETQNTEAFF. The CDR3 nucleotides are TGTGCCAGCAGCTTCGAGACACAGAACACTGAAGCTTTCTTT.

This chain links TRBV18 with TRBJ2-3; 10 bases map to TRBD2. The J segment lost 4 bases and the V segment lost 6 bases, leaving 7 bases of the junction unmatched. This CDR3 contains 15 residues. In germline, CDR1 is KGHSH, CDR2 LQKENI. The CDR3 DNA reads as TGTGCCAGCTCGGAACTAGCGGGGACACCAGATACGCAGTATTTT. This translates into CASSELAGTPDTQYF.

The CDR3 loop is CASSFVIEPVANVLTF. The CDR3 DNA reads as TGTGCCAGCAGCTTCGTAATCGAACCGGTGGCCAACGTCCTGACTTTC. This chain links TRBV5-5 with TRBJ2-6; D ambiguous. Per germline, CDR1 SGHKS and CDR2 YYEKEE (reference sequence). The length of the CDR3 is 16 residues. Trimming removed 2 bases from V and 6 bases from J, with 15 bases in between.

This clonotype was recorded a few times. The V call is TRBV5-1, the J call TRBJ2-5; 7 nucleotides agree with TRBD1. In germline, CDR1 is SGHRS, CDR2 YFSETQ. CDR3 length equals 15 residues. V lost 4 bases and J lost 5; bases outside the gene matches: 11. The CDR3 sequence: CASSDDGQVSETQYF. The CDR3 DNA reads TGCGCCAGCAGCGACGATGGACAGGTTAGCGAGACCCAGTACTTC. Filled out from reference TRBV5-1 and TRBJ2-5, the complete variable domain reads KAGVTQTPRYLIKTRGQQVTLSCSPISGHRSVSWYQQTPGQGLQFLFEYFSETQRNKGNFPGRFSGRQFSNSRSEMNVSTLELGDSALYLCASSDDGQVSETQYFGPGTRLLVL.

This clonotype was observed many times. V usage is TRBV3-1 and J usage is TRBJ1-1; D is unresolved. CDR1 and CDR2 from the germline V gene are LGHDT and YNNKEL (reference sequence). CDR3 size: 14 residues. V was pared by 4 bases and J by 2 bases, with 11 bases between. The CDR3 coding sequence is TGTGCCAGCAGCCCTCGGGATAGAAACACTGAAGCTTTCTTT. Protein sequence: CASSPRDRNTEAFF.

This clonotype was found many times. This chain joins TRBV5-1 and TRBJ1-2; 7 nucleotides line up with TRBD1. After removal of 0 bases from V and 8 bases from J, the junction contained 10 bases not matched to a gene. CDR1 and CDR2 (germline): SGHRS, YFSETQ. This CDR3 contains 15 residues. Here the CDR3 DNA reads TGCGCCAGCAGCTTGGGGGACAGCCGGGCGGAAGGCTACACCTTC. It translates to CASSLGDSRAEGYTF.

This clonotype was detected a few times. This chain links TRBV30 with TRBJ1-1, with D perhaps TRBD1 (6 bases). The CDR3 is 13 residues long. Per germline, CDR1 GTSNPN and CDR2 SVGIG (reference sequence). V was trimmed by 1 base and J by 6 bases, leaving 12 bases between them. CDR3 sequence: CAWSERSGAEAFF. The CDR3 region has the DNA TGTGCCTGGAGTGAACGGTCAGGGGCTGAAGCTTTCTTT.

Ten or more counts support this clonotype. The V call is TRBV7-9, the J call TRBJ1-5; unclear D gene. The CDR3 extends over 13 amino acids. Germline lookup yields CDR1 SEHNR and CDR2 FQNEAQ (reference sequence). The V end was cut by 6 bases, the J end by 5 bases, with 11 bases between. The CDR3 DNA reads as TGTGCCAGCAGTTTACGAGGAGATCAGCCCCAGCATTTT. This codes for CASSLRGDQPQHF. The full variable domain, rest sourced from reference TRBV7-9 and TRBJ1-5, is DTGVSQNPRHKITKRGQNVTFRCDPISEHNRLYWYRQTLGQGPEFLTYFQNEAQLEKSRLLSDRFSAERPKGSFSTLEIQRTEQGDSAMYLCASSLRGDQPQHFGDGTRLSIL.

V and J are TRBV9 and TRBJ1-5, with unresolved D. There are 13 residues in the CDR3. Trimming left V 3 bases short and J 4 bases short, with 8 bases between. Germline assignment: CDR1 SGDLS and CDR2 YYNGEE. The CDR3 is CASSGAINQPQHF. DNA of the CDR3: TGTGCCAGCAGCGGGGCGATAAATCAGCCCCAGCATTTT.

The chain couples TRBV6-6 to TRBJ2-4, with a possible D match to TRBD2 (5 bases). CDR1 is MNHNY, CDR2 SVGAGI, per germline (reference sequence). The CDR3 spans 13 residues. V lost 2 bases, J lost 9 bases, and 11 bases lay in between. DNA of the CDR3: TGTGCCAGCAGTTACACGGACGCGGGCATTCAGTACTTC. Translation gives CASSYTDAGIQYF.

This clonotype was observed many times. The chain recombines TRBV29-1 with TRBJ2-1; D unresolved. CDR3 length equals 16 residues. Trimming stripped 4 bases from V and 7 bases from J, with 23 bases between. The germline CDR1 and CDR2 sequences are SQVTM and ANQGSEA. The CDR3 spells CSVVELAPLRSNEQFF. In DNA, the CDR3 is TGCAGCGTTGTTGAGCTGGCCCCCCTCCGGTCAAATGAGCAGTTCTTC.

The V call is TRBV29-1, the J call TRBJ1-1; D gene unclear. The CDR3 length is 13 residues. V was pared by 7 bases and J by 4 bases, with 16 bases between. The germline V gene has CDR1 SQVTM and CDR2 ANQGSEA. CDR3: CSGGGGRGTEAFF. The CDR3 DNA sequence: TGCAGCGGCGGAGGAGGGAGAGGCACTGAAGCTTTCTTT.